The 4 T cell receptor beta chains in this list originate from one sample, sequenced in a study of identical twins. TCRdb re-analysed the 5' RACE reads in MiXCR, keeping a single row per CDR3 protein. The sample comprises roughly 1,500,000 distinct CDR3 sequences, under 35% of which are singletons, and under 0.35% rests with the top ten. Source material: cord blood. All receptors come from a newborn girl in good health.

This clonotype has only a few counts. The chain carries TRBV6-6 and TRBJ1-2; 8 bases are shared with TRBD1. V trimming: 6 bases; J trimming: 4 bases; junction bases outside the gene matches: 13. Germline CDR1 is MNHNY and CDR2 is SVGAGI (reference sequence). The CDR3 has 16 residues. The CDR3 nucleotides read TGTGCCAGCAGCACTGAAACCGGGACAGGACCCTATGGCTACACCTTC. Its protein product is CASSTETGTGPYGYTF.

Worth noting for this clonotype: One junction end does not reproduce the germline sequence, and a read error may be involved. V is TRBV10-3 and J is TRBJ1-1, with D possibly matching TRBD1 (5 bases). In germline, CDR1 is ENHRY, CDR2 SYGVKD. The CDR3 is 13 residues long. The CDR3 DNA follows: TGTGCCATCAGCCCGGGGGGGAACACTGGAGCTTTCTTT. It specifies CAISPGGNTGAFF.

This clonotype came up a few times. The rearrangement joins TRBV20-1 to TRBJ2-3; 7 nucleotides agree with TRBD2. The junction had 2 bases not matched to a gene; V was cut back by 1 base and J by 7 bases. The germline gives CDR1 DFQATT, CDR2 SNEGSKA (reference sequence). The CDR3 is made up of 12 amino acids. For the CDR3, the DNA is TGCAGTGCTAGAGGGGAGGGCTATACGCAGTATTTT. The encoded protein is CSARGEGYTQYF.

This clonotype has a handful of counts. The CDR3 loop is CATSDHRGQPQHF. In DNA, the CDR3 is TGTGCCACCAGTGACCACAGGGGTCAGCCCCAGCATTTT. The V gene is TRBV24-1, the J gene TRBJ1-5; 7 bases match TRBD1. J lost 6 bases, V lost 4 bases, and 2 bases had no gene match. The length of the CDR3 is 13 residues. The germline CDR1 and CDR2 sequences are KGHDR and SFDVKD.